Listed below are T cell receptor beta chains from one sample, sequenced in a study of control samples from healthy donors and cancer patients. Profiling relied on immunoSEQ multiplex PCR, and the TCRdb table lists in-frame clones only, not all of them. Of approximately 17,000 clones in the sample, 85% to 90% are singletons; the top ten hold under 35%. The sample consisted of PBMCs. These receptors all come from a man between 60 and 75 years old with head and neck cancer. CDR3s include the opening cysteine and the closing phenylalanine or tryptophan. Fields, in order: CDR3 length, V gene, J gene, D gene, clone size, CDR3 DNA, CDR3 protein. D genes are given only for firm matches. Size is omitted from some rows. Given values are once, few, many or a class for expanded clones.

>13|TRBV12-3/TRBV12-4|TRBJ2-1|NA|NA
TGTGCCAGCAGTTGGGGCCGGGACAATGAGCAGTTCTTC
CASSWGRDNEQFF
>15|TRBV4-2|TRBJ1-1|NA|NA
TGTGCCAGCAGCCTAAAGGAGGGGCGCGGGACTGAAGCTTTCTTT
CASSLKEGRGTEAFF
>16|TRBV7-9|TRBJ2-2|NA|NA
TGTGCCAGCAGCTTATTGGGCAGTATTAACACCGGGGAGCTGTTTTTT
CASSLLGSINTGELFF
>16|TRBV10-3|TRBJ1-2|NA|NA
TGTGCCATCAGTGAGTCCACAGGGACCGATGGTTATGGCTACACCTTC
CAISESTGTDGYGYTF
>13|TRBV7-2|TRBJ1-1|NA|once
TGTGCCAGCAGCCCGCAGGGGAACACTGAAGCTTTCTTT
CASSPQGNTEAFF
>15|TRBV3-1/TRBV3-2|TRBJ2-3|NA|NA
TGTGCCAGCAGCCAAGATGAATTGGGGGCAGATACGCAGTATTTT
CASSQDELGADTQYF
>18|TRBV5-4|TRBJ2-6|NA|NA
TGTGCCAGCAGATTCCTTAGATCCTCCAATTCTGGGGCCAACGTCCTGACTTTC
CASRFLRSSNSGANVLTF
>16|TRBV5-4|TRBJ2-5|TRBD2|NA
TGTGCCAGCAGCGAGCGACTAGCGGGGGGCCAAGAGACCCAGTACTTC
CASSERLAGGQETQYF
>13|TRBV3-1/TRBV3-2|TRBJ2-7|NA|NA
TGTGCCAGCAGCCAAGCCCACGGGGACGAGCAGTACTTC
CASSQAHGDEQYF
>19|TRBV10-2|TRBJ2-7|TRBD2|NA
TGCGCCAGCAGTCAGGGAGGACTAGCGGGGTGGGGGCCTTCCTACGAGCAGTACTTC
CASSQGGLAGWGPSYEQYF
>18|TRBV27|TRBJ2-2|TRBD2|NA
TGTGCCAGCAGTTTGCTGGGACTAGCGGCACTGAACGCCGGGGAGCTGTTTTTT
CASSLLGLAALNAGELFF
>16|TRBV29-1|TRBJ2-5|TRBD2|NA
TGCAGCGTTGAAGATGGGGGGCTAGCGGGGAAAGAGACCCAGTACTTC
CSVEDGGLAGKETQYF
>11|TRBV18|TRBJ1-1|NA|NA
TGTGCCAGCTCACCAGACAGGGAAGCTTTCTTT
CASSPDREAFF
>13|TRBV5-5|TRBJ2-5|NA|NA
TGTGCCAGCAGCCTACTAGCCCCAGAGACCCAGTACTTC
CASSLLAPETQYF
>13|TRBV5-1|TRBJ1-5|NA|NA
TGCGCCAGCAGTGAGGACAATAATCAGCCCCAGCATTTT
CASSEDNNQPQHF
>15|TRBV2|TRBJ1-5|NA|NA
TGTGCCAGCAGTGAAGGGAGGGTGAGGGGTCAGCCCCAGCATTTT
CASSEGRVRGQPQHF
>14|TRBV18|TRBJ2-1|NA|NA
TGTGCCAGCTCACCCGCGTTAGGGCACAATGAGCAGTTCTTC
CASSPALGHNEQFF
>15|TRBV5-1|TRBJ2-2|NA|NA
TGCGCCAGCAGCGCCGGGCGGGCAGGGACCGGGGAGCTGTTTTTT
CASSAGRAGTGELFF
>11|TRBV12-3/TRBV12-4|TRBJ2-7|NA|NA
TGTGCCAGCAAAGGCGCCTACGAGCAGTACTTC
CASKGAYEQYF
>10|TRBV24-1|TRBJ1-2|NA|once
TGTGCCACCTTGACAGGCGGCTACACCTTC
CATLTGGYTF
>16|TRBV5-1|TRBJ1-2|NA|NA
TGCGCCAGCAGCTTGGTGGCAGGGGAGTTACTAAATGGCTACACCTTC
CASSLVAGELLNGYTF
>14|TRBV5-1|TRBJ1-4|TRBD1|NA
TGCGCCAGCAGTTTCGGACAGGTCCATGAAAAACTGTTTTTT
CASSFGQVHEKLFF
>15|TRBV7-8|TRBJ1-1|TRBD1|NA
TGTGCCAGCAGCTTACAGGGGGTCGCGAACACTGAAGCTTTCTTT
CASSLQGVANTEAFF
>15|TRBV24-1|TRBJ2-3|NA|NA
TGTGCCACCAGTGATTCAGGGTATTCCACAGATACGCAGTATTTT
CATSDSGYSTDTQYF
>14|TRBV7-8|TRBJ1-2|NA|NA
TGTGCCAGCAGCTTAGAGGTGGGAACCTATGGCTACACCTTC
CASSLEVGTYGYTF
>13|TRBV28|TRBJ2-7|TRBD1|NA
TGTGCCAGCACCGTGGACAGGGTCCACGAGCAGTACTTC
CASTVDRVHEQYF
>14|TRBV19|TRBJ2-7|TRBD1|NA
TGTGCCAGTAGTGTGGACAGGGGAATGGGAGAGCAGTACTTC
CASSVDRGMGEQYF
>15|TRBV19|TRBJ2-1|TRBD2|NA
TGTGCCAGTACCAGGGATAGCGGGCGCTACAATGAGCAGTTCTTC
CASTRDSGRYNEQFF
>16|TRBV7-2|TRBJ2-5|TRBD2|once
TGTGCCAGCAGCCCCATGGCGGGGGGGAGGGGAGAGACCCAGTACTTC
CASSPMAGGRGETQYF
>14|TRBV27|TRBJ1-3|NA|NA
TGTGCCAGCAGTTTATCAGGGGCTGGAAACACCATATATTTT
CASSLSGAGNTIYF
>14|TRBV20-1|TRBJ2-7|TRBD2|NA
TGCAGTGCTAGTCGGACTAGCGGGGCTTACGAGCAGTACTTC
CSASRTSGAYEQYF
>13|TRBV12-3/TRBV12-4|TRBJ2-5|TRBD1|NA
TGTGCCAGCAGCCAGGGGGAGATGGAGACCCAGTACTTC
CASSQGEMETQYF
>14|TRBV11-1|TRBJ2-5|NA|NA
TGTGCCAGCAGCCCAACAGTGTCGCAAGAGACCCAGTACTTC
CASSPTVSQETQYF
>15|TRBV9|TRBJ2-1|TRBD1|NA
TGTGCCAGCAGCGTCTTAGGGACAGGGGGAAATGAGCAGTTCTTC
CASSVLGTGGNEQFF
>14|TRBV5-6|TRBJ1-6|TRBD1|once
TGTGCCAGCAACATAGGGACAGTAAGATCACCCCTCCACTTT
CASNIGTVRSPLHF
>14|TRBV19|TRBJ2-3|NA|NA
TGTGCCAGTAGTCCAGATGGCAGGGGAGATACGCAGTATTTT
CASSPDGRGDTQYF
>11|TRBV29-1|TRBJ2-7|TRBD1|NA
TGCAGCGTTGAAAGGGGGCCGGAGCAGTACTTC
CSVERGPEQYF
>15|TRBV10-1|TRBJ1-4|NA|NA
TGCGCCAGCAGTGAGGAAGGACAGAGTTGGGAAAAACTGTTTTTT
CASSEEGQSWEKLFF
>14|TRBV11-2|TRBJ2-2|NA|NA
TGTGCCAGCAGCCCTGCGACAAACGCCGGGGAGCTGTTTTTT
CASSPATNAGELFF
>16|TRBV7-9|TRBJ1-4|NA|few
TGTGCCAGCAGCCCTACCCCGACAGTTCTTAATGAAAAACTGTTTTTT
CASSPTPTVLNEKLFF
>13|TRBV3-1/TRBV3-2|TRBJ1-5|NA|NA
TGTGCCAGCAGCCAAGGGACAGTTCAGCCCCAGCATTTT
CASSQGTVQPQHF
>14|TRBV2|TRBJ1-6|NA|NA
TGTGCCAGCAGTGAAGTAGCAGGAAATTCACCCCTCCACTTT
CASSEVAGNSPLHF